Sequencing of this TCR beta chain was carried out in a study of control samples from healthy donors and cancer patients. Data came from immunoSEQ multiplex PCR; TCRdb stores just in-frame clones and leaves some out. The sample comprises about 130,000 clones, 85% to 95% of which are singletons, and 1.5% to 2% rests with the top ten. In this sample, this clone turned up once. CDR1 is LGHDT and CDR2 is YNNKEL in the germline V gene (reference sequence). The CDR3 runs 13 residues. Trimming pared 6 bases from V and 1 base from J, leaving 8 bases between. The TCR comes from a man aged 45 to 65 with head and neck cancer. Material: PBMCs. The V and J genes are TRBV3-1 (or the pseudogene TRBV3-2) and TRBJ2-3; possible D gene TRBD1, 5 bases. The CDR3: CASRGAGTDTQYF. In nucleotides, the CDR3 is TGTGCCAGCAGAGGGGCCGGCACAGATACGCAGTATTTT.